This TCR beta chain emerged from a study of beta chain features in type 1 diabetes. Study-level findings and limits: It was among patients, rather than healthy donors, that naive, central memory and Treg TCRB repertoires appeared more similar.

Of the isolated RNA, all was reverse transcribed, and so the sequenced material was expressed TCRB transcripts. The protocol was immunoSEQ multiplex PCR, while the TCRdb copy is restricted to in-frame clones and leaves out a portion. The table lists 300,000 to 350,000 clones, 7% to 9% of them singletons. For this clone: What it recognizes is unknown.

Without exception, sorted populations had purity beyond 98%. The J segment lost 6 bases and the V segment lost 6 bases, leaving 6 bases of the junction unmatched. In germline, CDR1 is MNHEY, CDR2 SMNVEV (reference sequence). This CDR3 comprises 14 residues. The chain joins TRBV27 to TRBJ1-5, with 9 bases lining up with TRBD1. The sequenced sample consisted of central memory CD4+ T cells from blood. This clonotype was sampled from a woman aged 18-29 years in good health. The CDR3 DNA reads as TGTGCCAGCAGCCGGGACAGGGTCGGTCAGCCCCAGCATTTT. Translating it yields CASSRDRVGQPQHF.